This TCR beta chain stems from a study of T cells in narcolepsy. Study overall: Donors had narcolepsy type 1 or type 2, or were healthy controls. Findings and caveats of the study: Blood of same and different patients, but not healthy controls, reportedly held recurring autoreactive clonotypes. No autoreactive T cell clone sequences appeared in some memory CD4+ repertoires. HCRT-specific and TRIB2-specific autoreactive clonotypes appeared among same-patient CSF and blood CD4+ clonotypes.

V lost 5 bases to trimming and J lost 2 bases, with 15 bases between them. Germline V lookup: CDR1 LNHDA, CDR2 SQIVND (reference sequence). The CDR3 extends over 15 amino acids. With regard to this clone: Its matching antigen is unknown.

Generated by immunoSEQ multiplex PCR, the TCRdb table keeps only in-frame clones and is missing some. The sample has 25,000 to 35,000 clones, around nine tenths seen once. Sequenced: CD45RA- memory CD4+ T cells from PBMCs. The chain joins TRBV19 to TRBJ2-5; possibly TRBD1 for D (5 bases). The clonotype comes from a human donor with narcolepsy. The CDR3 sequence is CASSFVLGAQETQYF. CDR3 DNA: TGTGCCAGTAGTTTCGTGTTAGGGGCGCAAGAGACCCAGTACTTC.